This T cell receptor (beta chain) was obtained from a study of cytomegalovirus exposure and HLA in healthy donors listed by TCRdb under 2017. In terms of the full investigation: An earlier analysis of more than 550 of the donors reported roughly 300 Gb of sequence data and some 110 million unique TCR beta sequences obtained from 180 million or so T cells. An early release covering approximately 600 HLA-typed donors comprised about 290 gigabases of sequencing data and tens of millions of unique TCR sequences. HLA typing covered class I and class II loci at four-digit resolution. The later analysis used no new phenotypic data to find candidate immune exposures, relying instead on TCR beta sequences and their occurrence across donors. A later analysis re-analyzed previously published TCR beta repertoires from 660 or so donors and added high-resolution HLA genotyping to study TCR occurrence patterns. Genome-wide SNP genotypes for about 55% of the 666 donors were used in a later genetic analysis, which treated that subset as a discovery cohort. The study combined high-throughput TCR immunosequencing, statistical association of individual TCRs with disease status, and machine learning to predict cytomegalovirus infection status. Besides the first cohort of some 670 subjects, a separate validation cohort made up of 120 or so different subjects was used. Among about 400 genotyped donors of the cohort, an average of around 250,000 unique TCR beta nucleotide sequences was sequenced per donor, of which about 18% were non-productive. The study used immunosequencing to profile the T cell repertoires of some 600 subjects and linked those repertoires to cytomegalovirus serostatus. Of the 350 to 400 genotyped donors, over 65% fell in the genetic ancestry cluster associated with self-reported Caucasian donors. All discovery cohort repertoires had been generated using a single sequencing platform. Donor age, sex, ethnicity and CMV serostatus were compiled together with the repertoire data. The study aimed to test whether signatures of past pathogen exposure could be identified by cataloging public T cell receptors. Typing coverage varied by locus: about 629-640 donors for A, B, C, DRB1 and DQB1; roughly 510 for DQA1; around 570 for DPA1; roughly 450 for DPB1. An earlier analysis of 500 to 750 of the donors applied high-throughput TCR beta sequencing to assess whether each TCR beta V gene segment acted as functional or pseudogenic. Roughly five DR-DQ haplotypes were handled as single units for association and clustering, since linkage in the cohort was strong.

Overall results and qualifications from the work: Compared with the approximately 670-donor mean, donors in an Asian-associated ancestry cluster had fewer N-insertions in productive TCRs, according to a later genetic analysis. A later analysis found that TCR association rates varied across HLA loci, with DRB1 alleles showing the most associated TCRs and HLA-C alleles the fewest. The sequencing pipeline was judged likely to have produced a cluster of highly shared sequence variants as a technical artifact. In an earlier analysis of approximately 600 of the donors, most TCR beta V segments were observed in productive rearrangements about 87% or about 30% of the time, broadly matching IMGT annotations. In a later genetic analysis, a missense DCLRE1C variant was associated with V-gene and J-gene trimming of TCR beta chains, and the association was replicated in an independent cohort. A later analysis associated about 18,000 TCR beta sequences with specific HLA alleles at a false discovery rate of 0.05. Across donors, most TCR sequences were observed very rarely, whereas some public TCRs were present in many individuals. Because some donors lacked HLA typing at each locus, the association tests relied only on the typed subset. Most CMV-associated TCR beta chains appeared to be HLA-restricted in a later analysis, and the HLA associations seemed to be driven largely by CMV exposure. The classifier was reported to diagnose cytomegalovirus status with high specificity and sensitivity in both the original and validation cohorts. It was suggested by the authors that the approach could potentially be generalized to other disease states and immunological phenotypes. Strong co-occurrence of HLA alleles, especially DR and DQ, made assigning TCR associations to individual alleles difficult. A few of the identified cytomegalovirus-associated TCR beta chains were confirmed in vitro to be specific for cytomegalovirus antigens. In a later analysis, HLA-associated TCR beta chains were found to be more clonally expanded and to have lower generation probabilities than equally common non-associated chains. A further reported finding was that TCR beta sequences accurately predicted the HLA-A and HLA-B alleles for most subjects in the first cohort. Several of the top co-occurrence clusters appeared to be linked to parvovirus B19, influenza, CMV and Epstein-Barr virus, according to a later analysis. Some IMGT-functional V segments, including TRBV6-2 and TRBV6-3, could not be distinguished by the 87-base-pair reads and were therefore excluded. Sequencing depth was assumed to be roughly uniform across donors in the presence/absence analyses, though that assumption may not hold. A total of 150 or so TCR beta chains were listed by the study as associated with cytomegalovirus. Immune exposure information for the cohort was limited to CMV serostatus. In this cohort, only TCR beta chains were sequenced, and detectable features were limited by the absence of alpha or paired-chain data. The earlier analysis of 587 of the donors excluded roughly 17 rarely observed V segments, including chromosome 9 orphons, because counts were too low. Linkage disequilibrium might explain the correlated functional status among segregating V segments, but an unknown experimental factor could not be excluded.

From a lookup of the germline V gene (reference sequence), CDR1 and CDR2 are GTSNPN and SVGIG. Reading from cysteine to phenylalanine, the CDR3 counts 13 amino acids. Only the CDR3 part of the read is kept: 39 bases, read in frame from the first base. V was cut back by 5 bases and J by 3 bases, leaving a gap of 13 bases between them. The method behind the library was the immunoSEQ multiplex PCR assay. For the multiplex PCR, a mixture combining 60 forward primers for TCR Vbeta segments and 13 reverse primers for TCR Jbeta segments was used. The CDR3 region of rearranged TCR beta genes was amplified from genomic DNA with a multiplex PCR assay. On the Illumina HiSeq System, the amplified TCR beta libraries were sequenced as 87-base-pair reads. The study's own analysis went as follows. In a later analysis, some 80 million unique TCR beta chains were counted across the roughly 670 repertoires, and approximately 11 million of these chains were shared by at least two donors. Raw reads were error-corrected and collapsed into unique sequences by a nearest-neighbor algorithm in which closely related sequences were merged to remove PCR and sequencing errors. CDR3 sequences were aligned to IMGT reference sequences to assign V, D and J gene segments. For a sequence to be retained, a match of at least six nucleotides to both a V gene segment and a J gene segment was required. Rearrangements were classified as productive when the CDR3 lacked stop codons and remained in frame with V and J, and all other rearrangements were classified as non-productive. Following IMGT convention, CDR3 was defined as the stretch from the second conserved V-encoded cysteine to the conserved J-encoded phenylalanine. The earlier analysis of some 550 of the donors excluded any sequence lacking an unambiguous match to a single V gene segment. An earlier analysis of over 450 of the donors classified V segments as functional when productive rearrangements were above 56.7% and as segregating when the standard deviation between donors was above 5%. A statistical classification framework was built for diagnosing cytomegalovirus status from the catalog of TCR beta chain sequences. In a later analysis, V and J genes were assigned by comparing TCR nucleotide sequences against IMGT/GENE-DB human TR gene sequences. A later analysis assigned CDR3 sequences and most-parsimonious VDJ recombination scenarios with the TCRdist pipeline. In a later analysis, each TCR beta chain was defined by its CDR3 amino acid sequence together with its V-gene family, and reads lacking a unique V-gene family were excluded. As a way to deal with suspected cross-contamination and a sequencing artifact, a later analysis dropped approximately 590 nucleotide sequences that were highly shared and had low generation probability. A later analysis calculated a clonal expansion index for each public chain from normalized within-repertoire ranks of inferred template counts. In a later analysis, generation probabilities were computed using a VDJ recombination model fitted to out-of-frame rearrangements, and the results were checked against IGoR. In a later analysis, hypergeometric tests were used to score TCR-TCR, TCR-HLA and TCR-CMV co-occurrence, with a repertoire-size bias correction applied to TCR pairs. A later analysis estimated false discovery rates by permuting HLA or CMV assignments 20 times. In a later analysis, co-occurring TCRs were grouped using DBSCAN, with TCRdist sequence similarity added in when clustering inside HLA-allele-positive subsets. Repertoires with fewer than 30,000 or more than 120,000 public chains were left out of co-occurrence clustering, as were four to six repertoires with anomalous nucleotide sharing. This is the immuneACCESS table as TCRdb keeps it, with only in-frame sequences that have V and J called. A part of the clones is gone; compared with another copy, unresolved V genes explain less than half, and the rest is unexplained. D and trimming come from the DNA, and the V and J calls and clone size come from that table. The sample table contains about 160,000 clones; only one count was recorded for approximately 78% of them. Clones ranked in the top ten supply more than 8% of the sample.

Remarks on this clone: Its antigen specificity is not known. Qualities for individual bases were not recorded, and no much larger clone is one base off.

The cohort consisted of fewer than 700 healthy bone marrow donors. All cohort members were sampled while nominally healthy, although unrecorded immune exposures were likely present. The donor was CMV seropositive and was included in the group of 250 to 300 seropositive cohort members. Each donor provided a peripheral blood sample, and peripheral blood mononuclear cells were used for TCR beta sequencing. Genomic DNA extraction from the blood cell samples was performed with the Qiagen DNeasy Blood Extraction Kit. The rearranged chain carries TRBV30 and TRBJ1-2, with the D gene not clear enough to name. The receptor's source is a male donor in good health and CMV-seropositive. The sequenced material came from PBMCs. Here the CDR3 is given as CAWGPRGDYGYTF. The DNA reads TGTGCCTGGGGCCCGCGGGGAGACTATGGCTACACCTTC. When the CDR3 is completed using the reference TRBV30 and TRBJ1-2 genes on either side, the full variable domain is SQTIHQWPATLVQPVGSPLSLECTVEGTSNPNLYWYRQAAGRGLQLLFYSVGIGQISSEVPQNLSASRPQDRQFILSSKKLLLSDSGFYLCAWGPRGDYGYTFGSGTRLTVV.